This section outlines one T cell receptor (beta chain) sequence together with its context. The data are from a study of blood T cell repertoires in COVID-19. Study as a whole: The origin of the acute and convalescent COVID-19 samples was the United States, Italy and Spain. T cells, B-cell-depleted T cells, or PBMCs supplied cDNA or gDNA.

J was trimmed by 8 bases and V by 7 bases; bases with no gene match: 8. There are 14 residues in the CDR3. Germline V gene data show CDR1 as SNHLY and CDR2 as FYNNEI. Some clones are missing from TCRdb's copy, which holds only in-frame ones; the method was immunoSEQ multiplex PCR. The sample lists around 250,000 clones, over 80% occurring once. Individuals aged roughly 18 to 95 years were recruited from 24 US areas. Exposed participants came across a COVID-19 case within 2 weeks before study entry. The gene calls are TRBV2 and TRBJ2-1; 10 nucleotides align to TRBD2. The sequencing sample was made of PBMCs or T cells enriched from blood (not recorded which). This TCR was sampled from a woman between 40 and 55 years old who had been exposed to COVID-19. CDR3 protein: CASKASGGVDEQFF. CDR3 coding DNA: TGTGCCAGCAAGGCTAGCGGGGGTGTCGATGAGCAGTTCTTC.